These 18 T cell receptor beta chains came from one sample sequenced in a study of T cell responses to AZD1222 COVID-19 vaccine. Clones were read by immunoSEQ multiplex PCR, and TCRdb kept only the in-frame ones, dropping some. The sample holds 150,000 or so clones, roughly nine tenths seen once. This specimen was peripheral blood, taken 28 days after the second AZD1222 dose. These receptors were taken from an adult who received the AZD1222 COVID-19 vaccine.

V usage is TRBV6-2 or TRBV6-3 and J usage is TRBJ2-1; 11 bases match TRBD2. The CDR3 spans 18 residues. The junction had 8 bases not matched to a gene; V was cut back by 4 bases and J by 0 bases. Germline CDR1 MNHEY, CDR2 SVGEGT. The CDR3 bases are TGTGCCAGCAGTTCCTGGACTAGCGGGTTGAGCTCCTACAATGAGCAGTTCTTC. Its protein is CASSSWTSGLSSYNEQFF.

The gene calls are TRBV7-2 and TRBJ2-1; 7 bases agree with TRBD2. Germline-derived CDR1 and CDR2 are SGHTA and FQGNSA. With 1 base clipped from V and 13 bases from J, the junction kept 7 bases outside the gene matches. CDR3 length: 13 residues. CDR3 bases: TGTGCCAGCAGCTTAGAGCGGGACGAGTCTCAGTTCTTC. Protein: CASSLERDESQFF.

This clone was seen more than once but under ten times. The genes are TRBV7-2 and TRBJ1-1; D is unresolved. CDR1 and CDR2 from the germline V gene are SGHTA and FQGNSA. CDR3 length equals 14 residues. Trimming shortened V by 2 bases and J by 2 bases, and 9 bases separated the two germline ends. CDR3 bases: TGTGCCAGCAGCTTATGGGCGGAAAACACTGAAGCTTTCTTT. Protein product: CASSLWAENTEAFF.

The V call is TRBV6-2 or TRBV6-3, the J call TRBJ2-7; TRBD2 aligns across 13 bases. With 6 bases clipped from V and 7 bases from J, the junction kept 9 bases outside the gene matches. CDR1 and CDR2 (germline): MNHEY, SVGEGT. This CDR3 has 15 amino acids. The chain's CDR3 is CASSATSGRVKEQYF. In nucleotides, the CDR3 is TGTGCCAGCAGCGCTACTAGCGGGAGGGTAAAAGAGCAGTACTTC.

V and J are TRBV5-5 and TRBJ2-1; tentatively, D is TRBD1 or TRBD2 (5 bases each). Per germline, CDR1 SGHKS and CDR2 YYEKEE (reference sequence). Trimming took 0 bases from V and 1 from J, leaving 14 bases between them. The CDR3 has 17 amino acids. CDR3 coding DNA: TGTGCCAGCAGCTTGGCCGGTGGGGGTGCTTCCTACAATGAGCAGTTCTTC. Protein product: CASSLAGGGASYNEQFF.

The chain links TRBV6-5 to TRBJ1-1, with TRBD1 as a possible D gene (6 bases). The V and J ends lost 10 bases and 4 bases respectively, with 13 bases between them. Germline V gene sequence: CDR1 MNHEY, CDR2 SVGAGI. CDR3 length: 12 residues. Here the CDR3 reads CAIILGATEAFF. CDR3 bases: TGTGCCATCATCCTGGGGGCCACTGAAGCTTTCTTT.

The CDR3 coding sequence is TGTGCCAGCAGCCCTACCCAGAATCAGCCCCAGCATTTT. It is translated as CASSPTQNQPQHF. The J gene is TRBJ1-5, the V gene TRBV11-2; D unresolved. Germline values: CDR1 SGHAT, CDR2 FQNNGV. CDR3 length equals 13 residues. The V gene lost 5 bases and the J gene lost 4 bases, with 9 bases spanning the gap.

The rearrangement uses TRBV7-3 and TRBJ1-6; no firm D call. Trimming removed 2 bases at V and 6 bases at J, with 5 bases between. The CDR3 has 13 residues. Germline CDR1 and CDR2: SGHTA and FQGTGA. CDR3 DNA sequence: TGTGCCAGCAGCTTAGATGGTAATTCACCCCTCCACTTT. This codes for CASSLDGNSPLHF.

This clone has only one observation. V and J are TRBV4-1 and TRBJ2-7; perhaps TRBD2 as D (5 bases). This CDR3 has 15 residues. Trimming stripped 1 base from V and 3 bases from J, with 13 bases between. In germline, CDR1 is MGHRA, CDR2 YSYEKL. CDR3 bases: TGCGCCAGCAGCCAAGGTCCGGGGAACCTCTACGAGCAGTACTTC. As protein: CASSQGPGNLYEQYF.

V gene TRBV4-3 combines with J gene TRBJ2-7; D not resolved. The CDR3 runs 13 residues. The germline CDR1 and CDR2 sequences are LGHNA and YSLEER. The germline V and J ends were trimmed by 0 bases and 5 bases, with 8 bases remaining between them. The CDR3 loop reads CASSQDSRDEQYF. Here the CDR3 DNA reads TGCGCCAGCAGCCAAGATTCTCGGGACGAGCAGTACTTC.

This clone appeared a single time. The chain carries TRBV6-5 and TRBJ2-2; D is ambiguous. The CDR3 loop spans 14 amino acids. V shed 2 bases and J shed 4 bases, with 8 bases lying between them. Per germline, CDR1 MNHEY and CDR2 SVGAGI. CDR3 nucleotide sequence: TGTGCCAGCAGTTACGGCCAGCTCACCGGGGAGCTGTTTTTT. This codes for CASSYGQLTGELFF.

CDR3 coding DNA: TGCGCCAGCACTTACAGGGGCTCCTATAATTCACCCCTCCACTTT. This gives the protein CASTYRGSYNSPLHF. This chain connects TRBV10-1 to TRBJ1-6; 7 bases are a match to TRBD1. CDR1 and CDR2 from the germline V gene are WNHNN and SYGVQD (reference sequence). V shed 7 bases, J shed 0 bases, and the junction held 3 bases outside the gene matches. This CDR3 contains 15 residues.

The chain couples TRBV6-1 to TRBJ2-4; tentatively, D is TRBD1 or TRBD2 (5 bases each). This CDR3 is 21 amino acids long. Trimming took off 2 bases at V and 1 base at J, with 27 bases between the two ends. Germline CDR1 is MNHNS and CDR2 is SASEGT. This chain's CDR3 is CASSESKGVNTGPPAKNIQYF. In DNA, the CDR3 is TGTGCCAGCAGTGAATCTAAAGGCGTAAACACGGGGCCCCCCGCCAAAAACATTCAGTACTTC.

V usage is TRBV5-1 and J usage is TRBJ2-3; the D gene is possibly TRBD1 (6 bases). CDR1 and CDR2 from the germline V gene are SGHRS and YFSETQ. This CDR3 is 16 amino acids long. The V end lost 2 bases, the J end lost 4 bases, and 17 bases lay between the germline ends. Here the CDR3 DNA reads TGCGCCAGCAGCTTAACAGGGCCGGAGGCCTCAGATACGCAGTATTTT. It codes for CASSLTGPEASDTQYF.

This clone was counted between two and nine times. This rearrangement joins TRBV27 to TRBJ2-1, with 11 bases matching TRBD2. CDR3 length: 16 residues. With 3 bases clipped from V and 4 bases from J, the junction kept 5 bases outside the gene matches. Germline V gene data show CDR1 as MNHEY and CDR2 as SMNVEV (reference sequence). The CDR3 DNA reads TGTGCCAGCAGTTTGTACTCTAGCGGGGGGTACAATGAGCAGTTCTTC. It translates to CASSLYSSGGYNEQFF.

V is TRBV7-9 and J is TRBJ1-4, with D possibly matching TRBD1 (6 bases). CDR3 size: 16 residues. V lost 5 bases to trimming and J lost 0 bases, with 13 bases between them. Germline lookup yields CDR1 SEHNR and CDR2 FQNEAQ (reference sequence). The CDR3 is CASSPPGTSTNEKLFF. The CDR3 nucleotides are TGTGCCAGCAGCCCCCCCGGGACATCAACTAATGAAAAACTGTTTTTT.

For the CDR3, the DNA is TGTGCCAGCAGCGAGCGCTTACACTACGAGCAGTACTTC. It encodes CASSERLHYEQYF. The chain joins TRBV9 to TRBJ2-7; D remains unclear. The CDR3 loop spans 13 amino acids. Trimming stripped 3 bases from V and 3 bases from J, with 10 bases between. Germline CDR1 is SGDLS and CDR2 is YYNGEE.

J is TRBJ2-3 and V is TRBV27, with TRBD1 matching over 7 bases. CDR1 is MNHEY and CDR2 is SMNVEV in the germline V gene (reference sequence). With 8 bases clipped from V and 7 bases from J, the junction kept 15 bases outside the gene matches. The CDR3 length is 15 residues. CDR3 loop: CASDRDSHSVNTQYF. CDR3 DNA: TGTGCCAGCGATAGGGACAGTCACAGCGTGAATACGCAGTATTTT.